This TCR beta chain is drawn from a study of identical twins. The CDR3 is 13 amino acids. The V end lost 2 bases, the J end lost 5 bases, and 11 bases lay between the germline ends. CDR1 is SGHRS and CDR2 is YFSETQ in the germline V gene. This clonotype came up a few times. TCRdb re-derived calls from the 5' RACE reads in MiXCR, one entry per CDR3 protein. The table includes 700,000 to 950,000 distinct CDR3 sequences, roughly an eighth detected once. These same data were also listed under a study on yellow fever vaccine responses in identical twins.

Sequencing was done on a sample of PBMCs. This chain links TRBV5-1 with TRBJ2-7, with a tentative D call TRBD1 (6 bases). This sequence originates from a woman under 30 in good health. For the CDR3, the DNA is TGCGCCAGCAGCTTAGAAGGGGGTCACGAGCAGTACGTC. The encoded protein is CASSLEGGHEQYV.